This T cell receptor (beta chain) came from a study of blood T cell repertoires in COVID-19. Original analysis: Amplifying reference gene primers gave estimates of nucleated cell counts. Data came from immunoSEQ multiplex PCR; TCRdb stores just in-frame clones and leaves some out. D and trimming come from the DNA, and the V and J calls and clone size come from that table. The data show roughly 48,000 clones, with around 82% seen just once and roughly 5.2% held by the top ten. The length of the CDR3 is 15 residues. Looked up from germline, CDR1 is MGHRA and CDR2 is YSYEKL. Trimming cost V 6 bases and J 1 base; bases outside gene matches: 5.

The sequence was collected from a human donor in a cohort sampled during active COVID-19. Source material: peripheral blood. The J gene is TRBJ2-7, the V gene TRBV4-1; 11 bases are shared with TRBD1. CDR3 coding DNA: TGCGCCAGCAGGGAAGGACAGGGGGCATCCTACGAGCAGTACTTC. This encodes CASREGQGASYEQYF.